These 20 T cell receptor beta chains were sequenced from one sample in a study of cytomegalovirus exposure and HLA in healthy donors. Generated by immunoSEQ multiplex PCR, the TCRdb table keeps only in-frame clones and is missing some. The sample consists of some 38,000 clones, 85% to 95% of them appearing once. Sequenced: PBMCs. Receptor source: a man aged 18 to 35 in good health and CMV-seronegative.

The chain employs TRBV7-9 and TRBJ1-5, with D hard to call. There are 14 residues in the CDR3. V was trimmed by 1 base and J by 2 bases, leaving 6 bases between them. Germline CDR1 is SEHNR and CDR2 is FQNEAQ (reference sequence). CDR3 sequence reads: CASSLGGGNQPQHF. The DNA for the CDR3 is TGTGCCAGCAGCTTAGGGGGAGGCAATCAGCCCCAGCATTTT.

CDR3 sequence reads: CASSGTGGAHEKLFF. CDR3 sequence (DNA): TGTGCCAGCAGCGGGACAGGGGGCGCGCATGAAAAACTGTTTTTT. This rearrangement joins TRBV25-1 to TRBJ1-4, with 12 bases identical to TRBD1. V shed 6 bases and J 6 bases; nucleotides not matched to a gene: 5. Germline values: CDR1 MGHDK, CDR2 SYGVNS. The CDR3 spans 15 residues.

The chain employs TRBV15 and TRBJ2-2; TRBD1 matches 8 bases. Germline CDR1 reads LNHNV; CDR2 reads YYDKDF (reference sequence). This CDR3 is built from 15 residues. J lost 3 bases, V lost 3 bases, and 3 bases had no gene match. The CDR3 sequence is CATSRTGADTGELFF. CDR3 nucleotide sequence: TGTGCCACCAGCAGGACAGGGGCCGACACCGGGGAGCTGTTTTTT.

V gene TRBV7-4 combines with J gene TRBJ2-7, with 9 positions matching TRBD2. The CDR3 is made up of 16 amino acids. V lost 1 base and J lost 3; bases outside the gene matches: 7. Germline V gene lookup returns CDR1 SGHVT and CDR2 SQSDAQ. The CDR3 DNA follows: TGTGCCAGCAGCTTAGAGGGTAGCGGGGGAGTCTACGAGCAGTACTTC. Translation gives CASSLEGSGGVYEQYF.

The rearrangement uses TRBV11-3 and TRBJ2-2, with D perhaps TRBD2 (6 bases). Germline V CDR1 and CDR2: SGHNT, YENEEA. The CDR3 totals 15 residues. The V end lost 5 bases, the J end lost 7 bases, and 17 bases lay between the germline ends. Written as DNA, the CDR3 is TGTGCCAGCAGCCCCCGGGGCGGGGAAGGCGGGGAGCTGTTTTTT. Translating gives CASSPRGGEGGELFF. The whole variable domain, remainder taken from reference TRBV11-3 and TRBJ2-2, is EAGVVQSPRYKIIEKKQPVAFWCNPISGHNTLYWYLQNLGQGPELLIRYENEEAVDDSQLPKDRFSAERLKGVDSTLKIQPAELGDSAVYLCASSPRGGEGGELFFGEGSRLTVL.

The chain employs TRBV28 and TRBJ1-3; D gene ambiguous. This CDR3 has 19 residues. V was trimmed by 4 bases and J by 0 bases, leaving 22 bases between them. The germline CDR1 and CDR2 sequences are MDHEN and SYDVKM. The CDR3 DNA reads as TGTGCCAGCAGTTCCCCCGCGGGTTCACCTTTTAGCTCTGGAAACACCATATATTTT. Translating gives CASSSPAGSPFSSGNTIYF. Combining the CDR3 with reference TRBV28 and TRBJ1-3 gives the whole variable domain DVKVTQSSRYLVKRTGEKVFLECVQDMDHENMFWYRQDPGLGLRLIYFSYDVKMKEKGDIPEGYSVSREKKERFSLILESASTNQTSMYLCASSSPAGSPFSSGNTIYFGEGSWLTVV.

The chain uses TRBV4-1 and TRBJ2-1; 7 positions match TRBD1. The CDR3 is made up of 16 amino acids. Germline V CDR1 and CDR2: MGHRA, YSYEKL. Germline trimming cut 4 bases from V and 0 bases from J; bases unmatched to any gene: 6. CDR3 sequence: CASSPLDRVSYNEQFF. Written as DNA, the CDR3 is TGCGCCAGCAGCCCGCTAGACAGGGTCTCCTACAATGAGCAGTTCTTC.

This chain uses TRBV25-1 with TRBJ2-7; 8 nucleotides match TRBD2. The germline V gene has CDR1 MGHDK and CDR2 SYGVNS. V shed 10 bases, J shed 0 bases, and the junction held 14 bases outside the gene matches. The CDR3 length is 16 residues. The chain's CDR3 is CAIQIPSGSSSYEQYF. DNA for the CDR3: TGTGCCATCCAGATTCCTAGCGGGTCCAGCTCCTACGAGCAGTACTTC.

The V call is TRBV19, the J call TRBJ1-2, with a possible D match to TRBD1 (6 bases). The CDR3 contains 14 residues. Germline CDR1 LNHDA, CDR2 SQIVND (reference sequence). V lost 7 bases to trimming and J lost 6 bases, with 18 bases between them. The CDR3 DNA reads as TGTGCCAGTACCTTAAACCCGGACAGCAATGGCTACACCTTC. Translation: CASTLNPDSNGYTF.

J is TRBJ2-1 and V is TRBV7-2; TRBD2 agrees at 8 bases. The CDR3 is 15 residues long. Trimming removed 5 bases from V and 0 bases from J; junction bases left unmatched: 3. Germline V gives CDR1 SGHTA, CDR2 FQGNSA. This chain's CDR3 is CASSASGSSYNEQFF. The CDR3 nucleotides are TGTGCCAGCAGCGCAAGCGGGAGCTCCTACAATGAGCAGTTCTTC. The full variable domain, rest sourced from reference TRBV7-2 and TRBJ2-1, is GAGVSQSPSNKVTEKGKDVELRCDPISGHTALYWYRQSLGQGLEFLIYFQGNSAPDKSGLPSDRFSAERTGGSVSTLTIQRTQQEDSAVYLCASSASGSSYNEQFFGPGTRLTVL.

The CDR3 region is CASSWTGNEQYF. CDR3 bases: TGTGCCAGCTCCTGGACAGGGAACGAGCAGTACTTC. The chain is built from TRBV6-1 and TRBJ2-7; 8 bases are shared with TRBD1. The germline gives CDR1 MNHNS, CDR2 SASEGT. This CDR3 is built from 12 residues. V shed 8 bases, J shed 5 bases, and the junction held 5 bases outside the gene matches.

The rearrangement uses TRBV5-1 and TRBJ1-6; 10 bases match TRBD1. The CDR3 extends over 20 amino acids. The V gene end was trimmed by 3 bases and the J gene end by 10 bases; junction bases not matched to a gene: 22. Per the germline V gene, CDR1 is SGHRS and CDR2 is YFSETQ. CDR3 bases: TGCGCCAGCAGCTCCACCCCGGACAGGGGGAGAAGTGGAACCAGATCACCCCTCCACTTT. This sequence encodes CASSSTPDRGRSGTRSPLHF.

V is TRBV29-1 and J is TRBJ1-2; possible D gene TRBD1, 6 bases. Trimming stripped 1 base from V and 2 bases from J, with 14 bases between. There are 15 residues in the CDR3. Germline V gene data show CDR1 as SQVTM and CDR2 as ANQGSEA. The CDR3 reads CSVEGAQGRNYGYTF. In DNA form, the CDR3 reads TGCAGCGTTGAAGGTGCCCAGGGGAGAAACTATGGCTACACCTTC.

This clone was detected only once. The chain is built from TRBV19 and TRBJ1-4; D is ambiguous. The V end lost 7 bases, the J end lost 3 bases, and 9 bases lay between the germline ends. Looked up from germline, CDR1 is LNHDA and CDR2 is SQIVND (reference sequence). CDR3 size: 13 residues. The CDR3 DNA follows: TGTGCCAGTAATCGGGAGCCTAATGAAAAACTGTTTTTT. As protein: CASNREPNEKLFF.

The chain employs TRBV7-2 and TRBJ2-3, with a possible D match to TRBD1 (6 bases). The germline V gene encodes CDR1 SGHTA and CDR2 FQGNSA. The CDR3 consists of 13 residues. Trimming took 5 bases from V and 10 from J, leaving 16 bases between them. The CDR3 spells CASSPPGQTSQYF. Written as DNA, the CDR3 is TGTGCCAGCAGCCCACCAGGACAGACGTCGCAGTATTTT.

The chain couples TRBV6-6 to TRBJ1-1; 10 nucleotides align to TRBD1. This CDR3 contains 14 residues. Germline V gene sequence: CDR1 MNHNY, CDR2 SVGAGI (reference sequence). After removal of 6 bases from V and 5 bases from J, the junction contained 6 bases not matched to a gene. This chain's CDR3 is CASSRDRGETEAFF. The CDR3 DNA reads TGTGCCAGCAGCCGGGACAGGGGAGAAACTGAAGCTTTCTTT.

V usage is TRBV6-5 and J usage is TRBJ2-1, with 8 bases identical to TRBD1. The germline gives CDR1 MNHEY, CDR2 SVGAGI. The CDR3 contains 15 residues. Trimming took 6 bases from V and 7 from J; bases not matched to a gene: 11. The CDR3 is CASSLAGTGLNEQFF. CDR3 nucleotides: TGTGCCAGCAGCCTAGCCGGGACAGGCCTTAATGAGCAGTTCTTC.

The rearrangement links TRBV9 to TRBJ1-4, with D possibly matching TRBD1 (5 bases). Germline V gene data show CDR1 as SGDLS and CDR2 as YYNGEE. V lost 2 bases and J 12 bases, leaving 17 bases between the germline ends. The CDR3 is 14 amino acids. Here the CDR3 reads CASSVEGDLTELFF. CDR3 DNA: TGTGCCAGCAGCGTGGAAGGGGACTTGACCGAACTGTTTTTT.

This rearrangement joins TRBV19 to TRBJ2-1; the match to TRBD2 covers 14 bases. Per the germline V gene, CDR1 is LNHDA and CDR2 is SQIVND (reference sequence). After removal of 4 bases from V and 1 base from J, the junction contained 9 bases not matched to a gene. This CDR3 spans 19 amino acids. The CDR3 is CASSTGTSGRGESYNEQFF. The CDR3 DNA reads as TGTGCCAGTAGTACCGGGACTAGCGGGAGAGGGGAGTCCTACAATGAGCAGTTCTTC.

J is TRBJ2-3 and V is TRBV27, with a tentative D call TRBD2 (5 bases). The CDR3 is 17 residues long. CDR1 and CDR2 (germline): MNHEY, SMNVEV (reference sequence). Trimming took off 8 bases at V and 2 bases at J, with 23 bases between the two ends. The CDR3 spells CASGHFSLARSTDTQYF. The DNA for the CDR3 is TGTGCCAGCGGTCACTTTTCCTTAGCGCGTTCCACAGATACGCAGTATTTT.